Shown below are 8 T cell receptor beta chains from a single sample sequenced in a study of blood T cell repertoires in COVID-19. Clones were sequenced by immunoSEQ multiplex PCR, and TCRdb holds only the in-frame ones, with some missing. The repertoire consists of under 70,000 clones, with about 90% occurring once and the leading ten covering around 7.2%. Sequenced: peripheral blood. The receptors here all came from a woman in her fifties or sixties with active or convalescent COVID-19.

V and J are TRBV10-2 and TRBJ2-7, with 9 positions matching TRBD2. This CDR3 contains 14 residues. The germline CDR1 and CDR2 sequences are WSHSY and SAAADI. The V gene end was trimmed by 5 bases and the J gene end by 5 bases; junction bases not matched to a gene: 7. The CDR3 here is CASSFSGGPDEQYF. Written as DNA, the CDR3 is TGCGCCAGCAGTTTCAGCGGGGGGCCCGACGAGCAGTACTTC.

The chain uses TRBV6-2 or TRBV6-3 and TRBJ1-2; 8 bases are shared with TRBD1. This CDR3 region has 16 residues. The germline V gene has CDR1 MNHEY and CDR2 SVGEGT. With V trimmed by 6 bases and J by 7 bases, 16 bases remained unmatched. The CDR3 region has the DNA TGTGCCAGCAGCCCTCACTGGCAGGGGGCTACGGGTGGCTACACCTTC. Protein: CASSPHWQGATGGYTF.

The rearrangement links TRBV4-3 to TRBJ1-1, with D possibly TRBD1 on 6 matching bases. In germline, CDR1 is LGHNA, CDR2 YSLEER. Trimming removed 0 bases at V and 1 base at J, with 9 bases between. The CDR3 is made up of 15 amino acids. For the CDR3, the DNA is TGCGCCAGCAGCCAAGACAGGGGCGGGAACACTGAAGCTTTCTTT. This translates into CASSQDRGGNTEAFF.

The rearrangement links TRBV10-2 to TRBJ2-3; 12 nucleotides agree with TRBD2. The CDR3 is made up of 15 amino acids. In germline, CDR1 is WSHSY, CDR2 SAAADI. V gave up 11 bases and J gave up 2 bases; unmatched junction bases: 8. The DNA for the CDR3 is TGCGCCGGAACCGGGACTAGCGGGTTCACAGATACGCAGTATTTT. Amino acids: CAGTGTSGFTDTQYF.

The J gene is TRBJ2-5, the V gene TRBV14; 8 bases match TRBD1. V lost 3 bases to trimming and J lost 5 bases; unmatched junction nucleotides: 8. Germline V gives CDR1 SGHDN, CDR2 FVKESK. The CDR3 is made up of 15 amino acids. In DNA form, the CDR3 reads TGTGCCAGCAGCCAGGGACAGGTACCGGCGGAGACCCAGTACTTC. Protein sequence: CASSQGQVPAETQYF.

The chain is built from TRBV7-2 and TRBJ2-3; 10 bases match TRBD2. This CDR3 has 15 amino acids. The trim removed 2 bases at V and 3 bases at J, leaving 2 bases unmatched. Germline assignment: CDR1 SGHTA and CDR2 FQGNSA. This CDR3 reads CASSLSSGRTDTQYF. The CDR3 nucleotides are TGTGCCAGCAGCTTAAGTAGCGGGAGGACAGATACGCAGTATTTT. The full variable domain, rest sourced from reference TRBV7-2 and TRBJ2-3, is GAGVSQSPSNKVTEKGKDVELRCDPISGHTALYWYRQSLGQGLEFLIYFQGNSAPDKSGLPSDRFSAERTGGSVSTLTIQRTQQEDSAVYLCASSLSSGRTDTQYFGPGTRLTVL.

This chain connects TRBV5-4 to TRBJ2-7; tentative D call: TRBD1 (6 bases). This CDR3 is 17 amino acids long. The V end was cut by 6 bases, the J end by 5 bases, with 27 bases between. Looked up from germline, CDR1 is SGHNT and CDR2 is YYREEE (reference sequence). CDR3 loop: CASTHQGFSRGSDEQYF. The CDR3 DNA sequence: TGTGCCAGCACCCACCAAGGATTTAGCAGGGGTAGTGACGAGCAGTACTTC.

The V call is TRBV6-5, the J call TRBJ1-3; TRBD1 aligns across 7 bases. V was pared by 5 bases and J by 3 bases, with 4 bases of the junction left unmatched. Germline lookup yields CDR1 MNHEY and CDR2 SVGAGI. The CDR3 length is 14 residues. Here the CDR3 reads CASSRTGVGNTIYF. The CDR3 DNA reads as TGTGCCAGCAGTCGTACAGGGGTTGGAAACACCATATATTTT.